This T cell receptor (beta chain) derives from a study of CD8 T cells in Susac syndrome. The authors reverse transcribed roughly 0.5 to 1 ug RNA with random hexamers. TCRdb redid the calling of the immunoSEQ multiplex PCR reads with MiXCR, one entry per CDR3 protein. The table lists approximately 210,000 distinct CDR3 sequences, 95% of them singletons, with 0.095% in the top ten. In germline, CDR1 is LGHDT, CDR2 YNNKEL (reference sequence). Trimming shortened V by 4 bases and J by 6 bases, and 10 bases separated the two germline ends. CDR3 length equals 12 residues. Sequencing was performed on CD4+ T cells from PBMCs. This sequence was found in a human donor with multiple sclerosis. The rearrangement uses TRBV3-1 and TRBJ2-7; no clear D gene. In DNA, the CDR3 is TGTGCCAGCAGCCCGTGGACGGGCGAGCAGTACTTC. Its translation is CASSPWTGEQYF.